This T cell receptor (beta chain) emerged from a study of shared clonotypes between healthy human individuals. Regarding the study as a whole: Generally, estimated richness proved larger in naive subsets than it did in memory subsets.

About this clone itself: Its antigen is unidentified.

This CDR3 is built from 16 residues. J gave up 4 bases and V 3 bases, and 14 bases lay outside the gene matches. The germline V gene encodes CDR1 SQVTM and CDR2 ANQGSEA. Clones were read by immunoSEQ multiplex PCR, and TCRdb kept only the in-frame ones, dropping some. Altogether 2.5 million or so clones are present, 90% to 95% being singletons, with the ten largest covering more than 0.12%. The sequenced material came from naive CD4+ T cells sorted from blood. Subset defined: CD45RA+ positively selected. The rearrangement joins TRBV29-1 to TRBJ2-7; 8 nucleotides match TRBD1. The receptor was isolated from a man younger than 30 in good health. DNA of the CDR3: TGCAGCGTTGAGGGCGGACAGGGCTTCGGGTCATACGAGCAGTACTTC. Translation gives CSVEGGQGFGSYEQYF.